The 14 T cell receptor beta chains presented below share a single source sample, sequenced in a study of shared clonotypes between healthy human individuals. CD45RO negativity and positive selection for CCR7 defined naive CD8 cells, a population that excluded terminally differentiated effector memory CD45RA+ cells. Assay: immunoSEQ multiplex PCR; the TCRdb copy retains only in-frame clones and omits some. Of millions of clones in the sample, under 95% were seen once. The sequenced sample consisted of naive CD8+ T cells from PBMCs. The receptors derive from a man between 18 and 29 years old in good health. Some clones in this sample may be carry-over from other donors' samples.

The chain joins TRBV6-6 to TRBJ1-1; D unresolved. The V end lost 6 bases, the J end lost 0 bases, and 11 bases lay between the germline ends. The CDR3 is made up of 14 amino acids. Looked up from germline, CDR1 is MNHNY and CDR2 is SVGAGI (reference sequence). CDR3 residues: CASSLDFMNTEAFF. CDR3 bases: TGTGCCAGCAGCTTGGATTTCATGAACACTGAAGCTTTCTTT.

This rearrangement joins TRBV28 to TRBJ2-3; 7 nucleotides line up with TRBD1. The germline CDR1 and CDR2 sequences are MDHEN and SYDVKM. CDR3 length: 14 amino acids. J was trimmed by 3 bases and V by 3 bases; bases with no gene match: 3. The CDR3 coding sequence is TGTGCCAGCAGTTTCGCCAGGGGGACAGATACGCAGTATTTT. Its protein is CASSFARGTDTQYF.

The chain carries TRBV2 and TRBJ1-4; D gene ambiguous. The V end was cut by 4 bases, the J end by 7 bases, with 4 bases between. Germline lookup yields CDR1 SNHLY and CDR2 FYNNEI. This CDR3 contains 11 residues. CDR3: CASSAGEKLFF. Written as DNA, the CDR3 is TGTGCCAGCAGTGCGGGTGAAAAACTGTTTTTT.

The rearrangement joins TRBV10-2 to TRBJ2-7; D is uncertain. V dropped 4 bases and J dropped 5 bases, with 12 bases sitting between them. Germline assignment: CDR1 WSHSY and CDR2 SAAADI. The CDR3 totals 13 residues. The CDR3 loop is CASSGQNEHEQYF. The CDR3 DNA reads TGCGCCAGCAGTGGGCAGAACGAGCACGAGCAGTACTTC.

Worth noting for this clone: This sample includes further DNA sequences coding for the same CDR3. The genes are TRBV5-1 and TRBJ2-7; unclear D gene. The germline V and J ends were trimmed by 0 bases and 1 base, with 5 bases remaining between them. The CDR3 contains 13 residues. Germline V CDR1 and CDR2: SGHRS, YFSETQ. The CDR3 spells CASSLVGSYEQYF. The DNA of the CDR3 is TGCGCCAGCAGCTTGGTGGGATCCTACGAGCAGTACTTC.

The rearrangement uses TRBV12-5 and TRBJ1-1, with 9 positions matching TRBD1. The CDR3 loop spans 15 amino acids. In germline, CDR1 is LGHNT, CDR2 FRNRAP. The V segment lost 4 bases and the J segment 5 bases; nucleotides outside the gene matches: 8. The chain's CDR3 is CASGSVVGTGTEAFF. For the CDR3, the DNA is TGTGCTAGTGGTTCGGTGGTGGGGACAGGGACTGAAGCTTTCTTT.

On this clone itself: Relative to the germline gene, one junction end is altered; a read error may explain this. This chain connects TRBV27 to TRBJ2-2; D uncertain. This CDR3 has 13 residues. Germline CDR1 reads MNHEY; CDR2 reads SMNVEV (reference sequence). The CDR3: CASSLQNTRELFF. For the CDR3, the DNA is TGTGCCAGCAGTTTACAGAACACCCGGGAGCTGTTTTTT.

This chain connects TRBV9 to TRBJ2-5, with TRBD1 matching over 9 bases. V trimming: 4 bases; J trimming: 5 bases; junction bases outside the gene matches: 9. CDR1 and CDR2 (germline): SGDLS, YYNGEE. The CDR3 has 15 amino acids. Here the CDR3 reads CASSTRQGETETQYF. CDR3 DNA: TGTGCCAGCAGCACTCGACAGGGGGAAACGGAGACCCAGTACTTC.

For the CDR3, the DNA is TGTGCCAGCAGCTTGCTGGGACAGGGATTGGAAGAGACCCAGTACTTC. Translated: CASSLLGQGLEETQYF. The V gene is TRBV5-6, the J gene TRBJ2-5, with 9 bases aligning to TRBD1. The CDR3 length is 16 residues. The V and J ends lost 1 base and 3 bases, in that order; junction bases with no gene match: 7. Germline CDR1 reads SGHDT; CDR2 reads YYEEEE.

The chain links TRBV4-3 to TRBJ2-2; 9 bases align to TRBD2. V trimming: 0 bases; J trimming: 8 bases; junction bases outside the gene matches: 25. The CDR3 is 22 residues long. Germline V gives CDR1 LGHNA, CDR2 YSLEER. For the CDR3, the DNA is TGCGCCAGCAGCCAAGATAAAAGTTGGGGCGTTGGGCGGGAGGGCCCATCAGGGGAGCTGTTTTTT. This sequence encodes CASSQDKSWGVGREGPSGELFF.

The chain has TRBV27 and TRBJ2-5; D is unresolved. CDR1 is MNHEY, CDR2 SMNVEV, per germline (reference sequence). The CDR3 spans 14 residues. Trimming cost V 5 bases and J 5 bases, with 15 bases left between them. CDR3 protein: CASSPRRALETQYF. CDR3 nucleotides: TGTGCCAGCAGTCCCCGCCGGGCTCTGGAGACCCAGTACTTC.

The chain is built from TRBV7-9 and TRBJ2-7, with TRBD2 identical over 13 bases. CDR3 length equals 15 residues. V shed 5 bases and J 3 bases; nucleotides not matched to a gene: 4. Germline-derived CDR1 and CDR2 are SEHNR and FQNEAQ (reference sequence). The chain's CDR3 is CASSHWTSGGYEQYF. CDR3 in DNA: TGTGCCAGCAGCCATTGGACTAGCGGGGGCTACGAGCAGTACTTC. The full variable domain, completed using reference TRBV7-9 and TRBJ2-7, is DTGVSQNPRHKITKRGQNVTFRCDPISEHNRLYWYRQTLGQGPEFLTYFQNEAQLEKSRLLSDRFSAERPKGSFSTLEIQRTEQGDSAMYLCASSHWTSGGYEQYFGPGTRLTVT.

In DNA form, the CDR3 reads TGTGCCAGCACACCGGGACGTCCTTCTTACGAGCAGTACTTC. Translated, it gives CASTPGRPSYEQYF. The chain is built from TRBV2 and TRBJ2-7; D is possibly TRBD1 or TRBD2 (5 bases each). Trimming took off 7 bases at V and 4 bases at J, with 17 bases between the two ends. The length of the CDR3 is 14 residues. The germline gives CDR1 SNHLY, CDR2 FYNNEI.

This chain uses TRBV28 with TRBJ2-7; TRBD1 agrees at 8 bases. This CDR3 region has 14 residues. Germline-derived CDR1 and CDR2 are MDHEN and SYDVKM. The V and J ends lost 3 bases and 7 bases, in that order; junction bases with no gene match: 8. The CDR3 reads CASSFDRGLREQYF. In DNA, the CDR3 is TGTGCCAGCAGTTTCGACAGGGGTCTACGGGAGCAGTACTTC.